A selection of T cell receptor beta chains follows, all from one sample in a study of cytomegalovirus exposure and HLA in healthy donors. The repertoire was sequenced with immunoSEQ multiplex PCR; TCRdb's copy has only in-frame clones and lacks some. The table has approximately 200,000 clones, around 90% seen once. Sequenced: PBMCs. Receptor source: a woman between 18 and 29 years old in good health and CMV-seronegative. Each CDR3 is given with its conserved first and last residue. A D gene is named only where the DNA matches it firmly. Clone size, where shown, is once, few, many, or a class for clones that have expanded.

v_gene	len	abundance	d_gene	j_gene	CDR3nt	CDR3aa
TRBV4-2	14	-	-	TRBJ2-7	TGTGCCAGCAGCCCGACAGGTCCCACCTACGAGCAGTACTTC	CASSPTGPTYEQYF
TRBV28	14	-	-	TRBJ2-1	TGTGCCAGCAGTTTATCCCTTCCTAGCAATGAGCAGTTCTTC	CASSLSLPSNEQFF
TRBV5-1	15	-	-	TRBJ1-5	TGCGCCAGCAGCCCCCTGGGCAGTAGCAATCAGCCCCAGCATTTT	CASSPLGSSNQPQHF
TRBV28	14	-	-	TRBJ2-7	TGTGCCAGCAGTTTGGGACACCCCTCCTACGAGCAGTACTTC	CASSLGHPSYEQYF
TRBV7-9	15	-	TRBD1	TRBJ2-1	TGTGCCAGCAGCTTAGCGGGACAGCTATCGAATGAGCAGTTCTTC	CASSLAGQLSNEQFF
TRBV7-9	14	few	-	TRBJ2-7	TGTGCCAGCAGCTCCGGACAGAGCTCCTACGAGCAGTACTTC	CASSSGQSSYEQYF
TRBV2	15	-	-	TRBJ1-5	TGTGCCAGCAGTGACTCGGCCGTACCGGGGCAGCCCCAGCATTTT	CASSDSAVPGQPQHF
TRBV27	16	-	-	TRBJ2-7	TGTGCCAGCAGTTTATCAGGGGAAAGGGCATCCTACGAGCAGTACTTC	CASSLSGERASYEQYF
TRBV4-1	13	-	-	TRBJ2-3	TGCGCCAGCAGCCTGAATGTAGCAGATACGCAGTATTTT	CASSLNVADTQYF
TRBV11-2	12	-	-	TRBJ2-1	TGTGCCAGCAGCTTGCGCCGGGAGGAGCAGTTCTTC	CASSLRREEQFF
TRBV28	15	-	TRBD2	TRBJ2-5	TGTGCCAGCGGTGGCGGGACTAGCGCTAAAGAGACCCAGTACTTC	CASGGGTSAKETQYF
TRBV11-2	13	-	-	TRBJ2-1	TGTGCCAGCAGCTTAGTCGCGGGACGCGGGCAGTTCTTC	CASSLVAGRGQFF
TRBV2	16	-	-	TRBJ2-1	TGTGCCAGCAGTGAATTAAGTCCCCCCTCAGGCGATGAGCAGTTCTTC	CASSELSPPSGDEQFF
TRBV11-1	15	-	-	TRBJ2-7	TGTGCCAGCAGCCCCCGTAGACGCAGGGACTACGAGCAGTACTTC	CASSPRRRRDYEQYF
TRBV10-3	15	-	TRBD1	TRBJ1-5	TGTGCCATCAGTGCCGGTGAGGGGGCAACTCAGCCCCAGCATTTT	CAISAGEGATQPQHF
TRBV5-8	17	-	TRBD2	TRBJ2-1	TGTGCCAGCAGCTTGTTTCTCCTAGCGGGAGAGGGGAATGAGCAGTTCTTC	CASSLFLLAGEGNEQFF
TRBV11-2	15	once	-	TRBJ1-2	TGTGCCAGCAGCTTAGATTTAGCGGGTCCCGGGGGCTACACCTTC	CASSLDLAGPGGYTF
TRBV7-8	14	-	TRBD1	TRBJ2-1	TGTGCCAGCAGCAGGGGACAGGGACGGCCTGAGCAGTTCTTC	CASSRGQGRPEQFF
TRBV4-1	14	-	-	TRBJ2-3	TGCGCCAGCAGCCAGGGGCTCAGCACAGATACGCAGTATTTT	CASSQGLSTDTQYF
TRBV6-6	16	-	-	TRBJ2-1	TGTGCCAGCAGTTACTCTCGGGATCCCCCCTACAATGAGCAGTTCTTC	CASSYSRDPPYNEQFF
TRBV30	17	-	-	TRBJ2-7	TGTGCCTGGAGTAGACCCTCAAGTCTGCGGGACCCCTACGAGCAGTACTTC	CAWSRPSSLRDPYEQYF
TRBV7-2	14	-	TRBD2	TRBJ2-7	TGTGCCAGCAGTAGGAGCGGGAGCCTGTACGAGCAGTACTTC	CASSRSGSLYEQYF
TRBV7-6	16	-	-	TRBJ1-1	TGTGCCAGCAGTAGATTTGGGGGGGTATTGAACACTGAAGCTTTCTTT	CASSRFGGVLNTEAFF
TRBV7-9	12	-	TRBD2	TRBJ2-3	TGTGCCAGACTTACAACCGGGACTAGGAAGTATTTT	CARLTTGTRKYF
TRBV5-6	12	once	-	TRBJ2-2	TGTGCCAGCAGCCTATCGACCGGGGAGCTGTTTTTT	CASSLSTGELFF
TRBV5-6	14	-	-	TRBJ2-7	TGTGCCAGCATCCAAAGGTCGGGGAACTACGAGCAGTACTTC	CASIQRSGNYEQYF
TRBV29-1	13	-	-	TRBJ1-1	TGCAGCGTTGAGGGCAGTTTAAACACTGAAGCTTTCTTT	CSVEGSLNTEAFF
TRBV7-3	14	-	TRBD2	TRBJ2-1	TGTGCCAGCAGCCCAGCGGGGTTCTACAATGAGCAGTTCTTC	CASSPAGFYNEQFF